Presented here are 5 T cell receptor beta chains from one specimen sequenced in a study of OX40 agonist ivuxolimab in advanced cancers. Generated by immunoSEQ multiplex PCR, the TCRdb table keeps only in-frame clones and is missing some. The sample lists roughly 68,000 clones, 75% to 85% occurring once. The sequences come from CD4+ or CD8+ T cells sorted from blood, collected in a trial of the OX40 agonist ivuxolimab. The receptor source for this set is an adult with an advanced solid tumor such as melanoma, head and neck, liver or kidney cancer.

The J gene is TRBJ2-7, the V gene TRBV5-1, with 11 bases matching TRBD1. The germline V gene has CDR1 SGHRS and CDR2 YFSETQ. The CDR3 loop spans 16 amino acids. V dropped 4 bases and J dropped 3; count of bases not matched to a gene: 9. CDR3 protein: CASSARTGGFDYEQYF. CDR3 coding DNA: TGCGCCAGCAGCGCCCGGACAGGGGGCTTCGACTACGAGCAGTACTTC.

The chain combines TRBV10-2 with TRBJ2-5; 9 nucleotides match TRBD2. The trim removed 6 bases at V and 5 bases at J, leaving 7 bases unmatched. The CDR3 is made up of 14 amino acids. The V gene's germline CDR1 is WSHSY and CDR2 SAAADI. Written as DNA, the CDR3 is TGCGCCAGCAGGATAGCGGGAGTAAGTGAGACCCAGTACTTC. This codes for CASRIAGVSETQYF.

The rearrangement joins TRBV7-2 to TRBJ2-7; D uncertain. In germline, CDR1 is SGHTA, CDR2 FQGNSA. With 2 bases removed from V and 6 bases from J, the gap between germline ends came to 11 bases. CDR3 length: 13 amino acids. The CDR3 region is CASSLTPPSEQYF. CDR3 nucleotides: TGTGCCAGCAGCTTAACCCCGCCTAGCGAGCAGTACTTC.

The V and J genes are TRBV5-1 and TRBJ2-3; unclear D gene. The germline gives CDR1 SGHRS, CDR2 YFSETQ. The CDR3 extends over 12 amino acids. Trimming stripped 0 bases from V and 7 bases from J, with 6 bases between. CDR3 nucleotide sequence: TGCGCCAGCAGCTTGGATCGTAATACGCAGTATTTT. Translating it yields CASSLDRNTQYF.

This chain uses TRBV6-5 with TRBJ2-7; D not resolved. The CDR3 runs 14 residues. Germline assignment: CDR1 MNHEY and CDR2 SVGAGI. V lost 2 bases and J 6 bases, leaving 14 bases between the germline ends. The DNA for the CDR3 is TGTGCCAGCAGTTACCGTGGAACTTCTTTCGAGCAGTACTTC. Protein product: CASSYRGTSFEQYF.